A selection of T cell receptor beta chains follows, all from one sample in a study of patients and donors after allogeneic stem cell transplantation. TCRdb fed the RT-PCR reads into MiXCR, producing one record per CDR3 protein. The table lists under 200,000 distinct CDR3 sequences, approximately 28% of them singletons. The material sequenced was blood, either unsorted or a sorted T cell fraction (not recorded which). These receptor sequences come from a human donor who was either an allogeneic HSCT recipient or a stem cell or donor lymphocyte infusion donor (not recorded which). It is not recorded whose cells these are; they may come from a transplant donor. CDR3s include the opening cysteine and the closing phenylalanine or tryptophan. The D gene is left open where the match is weak. Expanded clones are given a class, and other clones once, few, many or no size at all.

CDR3nt: TGCAGCGTTGTAGAGGGTCACAATGGCTACACCTTC
CDR3aa: CSVVEGHNGYTF
d_gene: -
j_gene: TRBJ1-2
abundance: few
v_gene: TRBV29-1

CDR3nt: TGCAGCGTTGTTTCGTGGGAGAGAACCTACGAGCAGTACTTC
CDR3aa: CSVVSWERTYEQYF
d_gene: -
j_gene: TRBJ2-7
abundance: few
v_gene: TRBV29-1

CDR3nt: TGCGCCAGCAGCTTGCCGCGGCCAAGCACAGATACGCAGTATTTT
CDR3aa: CASSLPRPSTDTQYF
d_gene: -
j_gene: TRBJ2-3
abundance: -
v_gene: TRBV5-1

CDR3nt: TGCGCCAGCAGTTATTACCTAGGAGATACGCAGTATTTT
CDR3aa: CASSYYLGDTQYF
d_gene: -
j_gene: TRBJ2-3
abundance: -
v_gene: TRBV5-1

CDR3nt: TGTGCTAGTGGTTTCCCCCCAGCGGGAGCCTACGAGCAGTACTTC
CDR3aa: CASGFPPAGAYEQYF
d_gene: TRBD2
j_gene: TRBJ2-7
abundance: -
v_gene: TRBV12-5

CDR3nt: TGCAGCGTCACCTTGCGACAGGGGACTAGCACAGATACGCAGTATTTT
CDR3aa: CSVTLRQGTSTDTQYF
d_gene: TRBD1
j_gene: TRBJ2-3
abundance: -
v_gene: TRBV29-1

CDR3nt: TGTGCCAGCAGCACCTTCCAAGAGACCCAGTACTTC
CDR3aa: CASSTFQETQYF
d_gene: -
j_gene: TRBJ2-5
abundance: -
v_gene: TRBV12-3/TRBV12-4

CDR3nt: TGCAACGTCGTCGACAGTTATAGCAATCAGCCCCAGCATTTT
CDR3aa: CNVVDSYSNQPQHF
d_gene: -
j_gene: TRBJ1-5
abundance: few
v_gene: TRBV29-1

CDR3nt: TGTGCCAGCTCACCTGACGGGGAGTACACCGGGGAGCTGTTTTTT
CDR3aa: CASSPDGEYTGELFF
d_gene: -
j_gene: TRBJ2-2
abundance: -
v_gene: TRBV18

CDR3nt: TGCAGTGCTAGGATAACAGGGAGCTCTGGAAACACCATATATTTT
CDR3aa: CSARITGSSGNTIYF
d_gene: -
j_gene: TRBJ1-3
abundance: -
v_gene: TRBV20-1

CDR3nt: TGTGCCAGCAGCTTAGCCGACAACTATGGCTACACCTTC
CDR3aa: CASSLADNYGYTF
d_gene: -
j_gene: TRBJ1-2
abundance: -
v_gene: TRBV11-2

CDR3nt: TGTGCCAGCAGTTCCGCTTACGTCTCACTTGGGAGTTATGGCTACACCTTC
CDR3aa: CASSSAYVSLGSYGYTF
d_gene: -
j_gene: TRBJ1-2
abundance: many
v_gene: TRBV12-3/TRBV12-4

CDR3nt: TGTGCCACCAGCAGAGTGGGCCCAGGCGGCAATCAGCCCCAGCATTTT
CDR3aa: CATSRVGPGGNQPQHF
d_gene: -
j_gene: TRBJ1-5
abundance: few
v_gene: TRBV15

CDR3nt: TGTGCCAGCAGTCTCAGGACAGGTTCCTACGAGCAGTACTTC
CDR3aa: CASSLRTGSYEQYF
d_gene: TRBD1
j_gene: TRBJ2-7
abundance: -
v_gene: TRBV12-3/TRBV12-4

CDR3nt: TGTGCCAGCAGACGTACAGGGTCGGCCACTGAAGCTTTCTTT
CDR3aa: CASRRTGSATEAFF
d_gene: -
j_gene: TRBJ1-1
abundance: many
v_gene: TRBV7-6

CDR3nt: TGTGCCAGCAGTTACCGAAGGGAAAACGGGAGGGCCCACGAGCAGTACTTC
CDR3aa: CASSYRRENGRAHEQYF
d_gene: TRBD2
j_gene: TRBJ2-7
abundance: -
v_gene: TRBV6-2/TRBV6-3

CDR3nt: TGCGCCAGCAGCCACCTAGGCTCCTCGCAGTTCTTC
CDR3aa: CASSHLGSSQFF
d_gene: -
j_gene: TRBJ2-1
abundance: few
v_gene: TRBV4-1

CDR3nt: TGTGCCAGCAGCGTTAGCGCTCCGGGGGCAGATACGCAGTATTTT
CDR3aa: CASSVSAPGADTQYF
d_gene: -
j_gene: TRBJ2-3
abundance: -
v_gene: TRBV9

CDR3nt: TGCGCCAGCAGCTGGGCCTGGACTAGCGGGACCAATGAGCAGTTCTTC
CDR3aa: CASSWAWTSGTNEQFF
d_gene: TRBD2
j_gene: TRBJ2-1
abundance: few
v_gene: TRBV5-1

CDR3nt: TGTGCCAGCAGCCCACAGGGACTAGGAGGGACAGATACGCAGTATTTC
CDR3aa: CASSPQGLGGTDTQYF
d_gene: -
j_gene: TRBJ2-3
abundance: -
v_gene: TRBV12-3/TRBV12-4

CDR3nt: TGTGCCAGCAGTCCGAGCCCGGGACAGGGGAATCAGCCCCAGCATTTT
CDR3aa: CASSPSPGQGNQPQHF
d_gene: TRBD1
j_gene: TRBJ1-5
abundance: few
v_gene: TRBV12-3/TRBV12-4

CDR3nt: TGTGCCAGCAGTTTGTGGACAGGCTACGAGCAGTACTTC
CDR3aa: CASSLWTGYEQYF
d_gene: TRBD1
j_gene: TRBJ2-7
abundance: few
v_gene: TRBV12-3/TRBV12-4

CDR3nt: TGCAGTGCTAGATCGGTGAACACTGAAGCTTTCTTT
CDR3aa: CSARSVNTEAFF
d_gene: -
j_gene: TRBJ1-1
abundance: -
v_gene: TRBV20-1

CDR3nt: TGCGCCAGCAGCTTGGGCGCTAGCGGTTCCTACGAGCAGTACTTC
CDR3aa: CASSLGASGSYEQYF
d_gene: TRBD2
j_gene: TRBJ2-7
abundance: few
v_gene: TRBV5-1

CDR3nt: TGTGCCAGCAGCCTTGTGGGAGGAGGGACTGGAAACACCATATATTTT
CDR3aa: CASSLVGGGTGNTIYF
d_gene: -
j_gene: TRBJ1-3
abundance: few
v_gene: TRBV7-9